The 32 T cell receptor beta chains in this list originate from one sample, sequenced in a study of cytomegalovirus exposure and HLA in healthy donors. The study ran its PCR with 60 Vbeta and 13 Jbeta primers. Here immunoSEQ multiplex PCR was the method, and the copy in TCRdb shows in-frame clones only, minus some. The sample lists approximately 180,000 clones; 78% were seen once. Sequencing was done on a sample of PBMCs. The receptors shown here come from a woman in her forties or fifties in good health and CMV-seropositive.

The chain joins TRBV5-1 to TRBJ2-1; TRBD2 agrees at 7 bases. The germline gives CDR1 SGHRS, CDR2 YFSETQ. J lost 6 bases, V lost 3 bases, and 9 bases had no gene match. The CDR3 is 15 residues long. In DNA, the CDR3 is TGCGCCAGCAGCTCTCGGGGGGTAGCCCCCAATGAGCAGTTCTTC. Translation: CASSSRGVAPNEQFF.

The chain links TRBV19 to TRBJ1-5; TRBD1 might be the D (5 bases). The CDR3 is 14 residues long. Germline CDR1 and CDR2: LNHDA and SQIVND (reference sequence). V lost 3 bases, J lost 6 bases, and 12 bases lay in between. DNA of the CDR3: TGTGCCAGTAGTATCGCGCGGGACGGTCAGCCCCAGCATTTT. This translates into CASSIARDGQPQHF.

The genes are TRBV6-5 and TRBJ1-3; 8 bases fit TRBD1. The ends lost 2 bases at V and 4 bases at J; junction bases unmatched: 7. There are 16 residues in the CDR3. The germline V gene has CDR1 MNHEY and CDR2 SVGAGI. The CDR3 region has the DNA TGTGCCAGCAGTTACACGGACAGGGTATACGGAAACACCATATATTTT. Its translation is CASSYTDRVYGNTIYF.

The chain recombines TRBV6-1 with TRBJ2-7, with unresolved D. CDR1 and CDR2 (germline): MNHNS, SASEGT. The CDR3 runs to 13 residues. Trimming cost V 10 bases and J 2 bases, with 15 bases left between them. CDR3 bases: TGTGCCACCGATATCTATCGGGCCTACGAGCAGTACTTC. Translation gives CATDIYRAYEQYF.

This chain links TRBV7-2 with TRBJ2-2; D is unclear. The CDR3 is 12 residues long. Looked up from germline, CDR1 is SGHTA and CDR2 is FQGNSA. Trimming stripped 5 bases from V and 10 bases from J, with 11 bases between. The CDR3, as DNA: TGTGCCAGCAGCATATCGGTCGTGGAGCTGTTTTTT. Translated: CASSISVVELFF. The variable domain in full, completed from reference TRBV7-2 and TRBJ2-2, reads GAGVSQSPSNKVTEKGKDVELRCDPISGHTALYWYRQSLGQGLEFLIYFQGNSAPDKSGLPSDRFSAERTGGSVSTLTIQRTQQEDSAVYLCASSISVVELFFGEGSRLTVL.

The chain carries TRBV4-2 and TRBJ2-5; TRBD2 agrees at 10 bases. V gave up 4 bases and J gave up 1 base; unmatched junction bases: 9. This CDR3 has 17 residues. The germline gives CDR1 LGHNA, CDR2 YNFKEQ. This chain's CDR3 is CASSPYRTSGLQETQYF. The CDR3 DNA reads as TGTGCCAGCAGCCCATATCGGACTAGCGGACTCCAAGAGACCCAGTACTTC.

The chain is built from TRBV30 and TRBJ1-3; D not certain. Germline lookup yields CDR1 GTSNPN and CDR2 SVGIG (reference sequence). The CDR3 has 12 residues. Trimming took off 3 bases at V and 7 bases at J, with 10 bases between the two ends. CDR3 residues: CAWSSIDNTIYF. DNA for the CDR3: TGTGCCTGGAGCTCTATCGATAACACCATATATTTT.

The chain employs TRBV10-1 and TRBJ1-6; D is possibly TRBD1 (5 bases). V shed 4 bases and J shed 7 bases, with 11 bases lying between them. The germline V gene encodes CDR1 WNHNN and CDR2 SYGVQD (reference sequence). The CDR3 consists of 14 residues. The CDR3 is CASSANRLNSPLHF. The CDR3 nucleotides are TGCGCCAGCAGTGCTAACAGGTTGAATTCACCCCTCCACTTT.

The table lists this clone with a few counts. This chain joins TRBV6-6 and TRBJ2-7, with 9 positions matching TRBD1. The CDR3 length is 15 residues. CDR1 and CDR2 (germline): MNHNY, SVGAGI (reference sequence). V was pared by 9 bases and J by 6 bases, with 15 bases of the junction left unmatched. CDR3 DNA: TGTGCCAGTAACGCCGGGACAGGGACCCGCGTCGAGCAGTACTTC. Its protein is CASNAGTGTRVEQYF.

The CDR3 DNA follows: TGTGCCAGCAGCTTAGATCCTCCGGGGTGGATCAGGGAGACCCAGTACTTC. Protein: CASSLDPPGWIRETQYF. The chain couples TRBV11-2 to TRBJ2-5; D might be TRBD2 (5 bases). CDR1 and CDR2 from the germline V gene are SGHAT and FQNNGV. V was pared by 0 bases and J by 5 bases, with 19 bases between. The CDR3 sequence is 17 residues long. Looking up the rest from reference TRBV11-2 and TRBJ2-5 gives the full variable domain: EAGVAQSPRYKIIEKRQSVAFWCNPISGHATLYWYQQILGQGPKLLIQFQNNGVVDDSQLPKDRFSAERLKGVDSTLKIQPAKLEDSAVYLCASSLDPPGWIRETQYFGPGTRLLVL.

The sample holds a few counts of this clone. This sample includes further DNA sequences coding for the same CDR3. The chain recombines TRBV9 with TRBJ1-2; D uncertain. Germline lookup yields CDR1 SGDLS and CDR2 YYNGEE. This CDR3 region has 14 residues. V was trimmed by 0 bases and J by 4 bases, leaving 10 bases between them. The DNA of the CDR3 is TGTGCCAGCAGCGTAGAAGGCGAGGGCTATGGCTACACCTTC. Translation gives CASSVEGEGYGYTF. The whole variable domain, remainder taken from reference TRBV9 and TRBJ1-2, is DSGVTQTPKHLITATGQRVTLRCSPRSGDLSVYWYQQSLDQGLQFLIQYYNGEERAKGNILERFSAQQFPDLHSELNLSSLELGDSALYFCASSVEGEGYGYTFGSGTRLTVV.

This clone was observed a handful of times. The gene calls are TRBV7-6 and TRBJ1-3, with D tentatively TRBD1 (6 bases). CDR1 is SGHVS, CDR2 FNYEAQ, per germline. The CDR3 is made up of 15 amino acids. The V gene lost 5 bases and the J gene lost 2 bases, with 13 bases spanning the gap. CDR3 in amino acids: CASSGRGLTGNTIYF. The CDR3, as DNA: TGTGCCAGCAGCGGTAGGGGGTTGACTGGAAACACCATATATTTT.

The chain employs TRBV2 and TRBJ1-1, with D perhaps TRBD1 (6 bases). Germline V lookup: CDR1 SNHLY, CDR2 FYNNEI. V was cut by 5 bases and J by 0 bases, with 10 bases left in between. This CDR3 has 14 amino acids. The CDR3 loop is CASSPGTMNTEAFF. In DNA form, the CDR3 reads TGTGCCAGCAGTCCCGGGACAATGAACACTGAAGCTTTCTTT.

The chain combines TRBV7-9 with TRBJ2-3, with D possibly matching TRBD2 (5 bases). The V and J ends lost 6 bases and 5 bases respectively, with 18 bases between them. CDR1 is SEHNR, CDR2 FQNEAQ, per germline (reference sequence). The CDR3 spans 15 residues. The CDR3 loop reads CASSFSRYGGDTQYF. Here the CDR3 DNA reads TGTGCCAGCAGTTTTAGTCGATACGGAGGAGATACGCAGTATTTT.

The chain recombines TRBV5-6 with TRBJ2-1; TRBD2 matches 8 bases. The germline CDR1 and CDR2 sequences are SGHDT and YYEEEE. V shed 1 base and J 9 bases; nucleotides not matched to a gene: 6. The CDR3 covers 14 residues. The CDR3 DNA follows: TGTGCCAGCAGCTTGATTAGCGGGGTGGGTGAGCAGTTCTTC. Its translation is CASSLISGVGEQFF.

Written as DNA, the CDR3 is TGTGCCAGTAGCTTCGGGACAGTCAACTATGGCTACACCTTC. Translated: CASSFGTVNYGYTF. The genes are TRBV19 and TRBJ1-2; 7 nucleotides line up with TRBD1. CDR1 and CDR2 (germline): LNHDA, SQIVND (reference sequence). The CDR3 loop spans 14 amino acids. V gave up 6 bases and J gave up 2 bases; unmatched junction bases: 6.

This clone came up once. This chain links TRBV10-2 with TRBJ1-1; maybe TRBD1 (5 bases). Germline V CDR1 and CDR2: WSHSY, SAAADI. The CDR3 has 16 amino acids. With 3 bases removed from V and 0 bases from J, the gap between germline ends came to 14 bases. CDR3 DNA: TGCGCCAGCAGTGATCCCCAGGGATGGGTGAACACTGAAGCTTTCTTT. Translation: CASSDPQGWVNTEAFF.

This chain joins TRBV28 and TRBJ1-2; the match to TRBD1 covers 10 bases. The CDR3 has 15 amino acids. Per the germline V gene, CDR1 is MDHEN and CDR2 is SYDVKM. With V trimmed by 7 bases and J by 7 bases, 12 bases remained unmatched. CDR3 coding DNA: TGTGCCAGCACTACATGGGACAGGGGTGCGGGTGGCTACACCTTC. Encoded protein: CASTTWDRGAGGYTF.

The chain has TRBV2 and TRBJ1-4, with 8 bases identical to TRBD1. This CDR3 has 15 amino acids. The V segment lost 3 bases and the J segment 3 bases; nucleotides outside the gene matches: 3. Germline values: CDR1 SNHLY, CDR2 FYNNEI. The CDR3: CASSDLGQANEKLFF. CDR3 nucleotides: TGTGCCAGCAGTGATCTGGGACAGGCTAATGAAAAACTGTTTTTT. Supplemented by reference TRBV2 and TRBJ1-4, the full variable domain reads EPEVTQTPSHQVTQMGQEVILRCVPISNHLYFYWYRQILGQKVEFLVSFYNNEISEKSEIFDDQFSVERPDGSNFTLKIRSTKLEDSAMYFCASSDLGQANEKLFFGSGTQLSVL.

The V gene is TRBV4-1, the J gene TRBJ2-7; TRBD1 aligns across 7 bases. The CDR3 is 14 residues long. Per germline, CDR1 MGHRA and CDR2 YSYEKL. With V trimmed by 1 base and J by 4 bases, 4 bases remained unmatched. The CDR3 nucleotides read TGCGCCAGCAGCCAAGGACAGGGTGTATACGAGCAGTACTTC. Its translation: CASSQGQGVYEQYF.

This clone was recorded a few times. The chain couples TRBV4-2 to TRBJ2-3; 11 bases map to TRBD2. CDR3 length: 17 amino acids. CDR1 LGHNA and CDR2 YNFKEQ come from the germline V gene. V lost 3 bases to trimming and J lost 2 bases; unmatched junction nucleotides: 7. The CDR3 region has the DNA TGTGCCAGCAGCCAGCAAACTAGCGGGGGCCCCACAGATACGCAGTATTTT. This gives the protein CASSQQTSGGPTDTQYF.

The chain couples TRBV9 to TRBJ2-7; possible D gene TRBD1, 6 bases. The CDR3 extends over 14 amino acids. The V end was cut by 0 bases, the J end by 3 bases, with 10 bases between. In germline, CDR1 is SGDLS, CDR2 YYNGEE. CDR3 coding DNA: TGTGCCAGCAGCGTAGCTGCAGGGGTCTACGAGCAGTACTTC. It encodes CASSVAAGVYEQYF.

The sample holds one count of this clone. This chain links TRBV5-1 with TRBJ2-5; possible D gene TRBD1, 6 bases. This CDR3 has 16 residues. V gave up 0 bases and J gave up 1 base, with 13 bases separating them. CDR1 SGHRS and CDR2 YFSETQ come from the germline V gene. The chain's CDR3 is CASSLALTGLQETQYF. The CDR3 nucleotides are TGCGCCAGCAGCTTGGCATTGACAGGACTCCAAGAGACCCAGTACTTC. Complete variable domain (other parts from reference TRBV5-1 and TRBJ2-5): KAGVTQTPRYLIKTRGQQVTLSCSPISGHRSVSWYQQTPGQGLQFLFEYFSETQRNKGNFPGRFSGRQFSNSRSEMNVSTLELGDSALYLCASSLALTGLQETQYFGPGTRLLVL.

The rearrangement joins TRBV12-5 to TRBJ2-7, with D perhaps TRBD1 (7 bases). CDR3 length: 15 residues. Germline CDR1 is LGHNT and CDR2 is FRNRAP. V was trimmed by 5 bases and J by 5 bases, leaving 19 bases between them. CDR3 in DNA: TGTGCTAGTGGTCTTTTAGGGGGCCCGGGGGACGAGCAGTACTTC. Translating it yields CASGLLGGPGDEQYF.

The chain links TRBV29-1 to TRBJ2-7, with 11 bases matching TRBD1. V lost 7 bases, J lost 3 bases, and 5 bases stayed unmatched. Germline lookup yields CDR1 SQVTM and CDR2 ANQGSEA. This CDR3 has 13 amino acids. In nucleotides, the CDR3 is TGCAGCGCTCGGGACAGGGGGGACTACGAGCAGTACTTC. Its protein is CSARDRGDYEQYF.

The genes are TRBV6-5 and TRBJ2-5; 7 bases are shared with TRBD1. CDR1 and CDR2 (germline): MNHEY, SVGAGI. The CDR3 totals 13 residues. Germline trimming cut 5 bases from V and 3 bases from J; bases unmatched to any gene: 3. The CDR3 coding sequence is TGTGCCAGCAGTCCGGGACAGAAAGAGACCCAGTACTTC. Translated, it gives CASSPGQKETQYF.

V is TRBV9 and J is TRBJ2-3; TRBD1 matches 10 bases. CDR3 length: 16 residues. CDR1 SGDLS and CDR2 YYNGEE come from the germline V gene. V trimming: 1 base; J trimming: 1 base; junction bases outside the gene matches: 3. Here the CDR3 reads CASSVKDRGGTDTQYF. Written as DNA, the CDR3 is TGTGCCAGCAGCGTAAAGGACAGGGGGGGCACAGATACGCAGTATTTT.

The chain employs TRBV11-3 and TRBJ2-1; 12 positions match TRBD2. The CDR3 spans 17 residues. Germline V CDR1 and CDR2: SGHNT, YENEEA. With 3 bases clipped from V and 4 bases from J, the junction kept 7 bases outside the gene matches. CDR3 in DNA: TGTGCCAGCAGCTTCGCCGCACTAGCGGGGGGTTACAATGAGCAGTTCTTC. It specifies CASSFAALAGGYNEQFF.

This clone has a handful of counts. This sequence joins TRBV13 and TRBJ2-1, with TRBD2 as a possible D gene (5 bases). CDR3 length equals 17 residues. The germline CDR1 and CDR2 sequences are PRHDT and FYEKMQ (reference sequence). The V end lost 10 bases, the J end lost 16 bases, and 38 bases lay between the germline ends. This CDR3 reads CANRSRTGSWLWMVCFF. CDR3 in DNA: TGTGCCAACCGGAGCAGGACTGGGTCGTGGCTGTGGATGGTGTGCTTCTTC.

The chain combines TRBV10-2 with TRBJ2-5; TRBD1 matches at 7 bases. The V gene end was trimmed by 6 bases and the J gene end by 5 bases; junction bases not matched to a gene: 3. The CDR3 is 12 amino acids. The germline CDR1 and CDR2 sequences are WSHSY and SAAADI. The CDR3 loop reads CASSKGAETQYF. DNA of the CDR3: TGCGCCAGCAGCAAGGGGGCGGAGACCCAGTACTTC.

The gene calls are TRBV9 and TRBJ1-3, with D possibly being TRBD1 (5 bases). With 2 bases removed from V and 0 bases from J, the gap between germline ends came to 9 bases. This CDR3 spans 15 amino acids. CDR1 is SGDLS and CDR2 is YYNGEE in the germline V gene. CDR3 DNA sequence: TGTGCCAGCAGCGTTTACCAGGGCTCTGGAAACACCATATATTTT. It translates to CASSVYQGSGNTIYF.

J is TRBJ2-3 and V is TRBV5-1, with no clear D. V was pared by 2 bases and J by 2 bases, with 12 bases between. The CDR3 consists of 15 residues. Germline V gene data show CDR1 as SGHRS and CDR2 as YFSETQ. The CDR3 is CASSLALVSTDTQYF. For the CDR3, the DNA is TGCGCCAGCAGCTTAGCATTGGTCTCCACAGATACGCAGTATTTT.